These 15 T cell receptor beta chains share one sample of origin, sequenced in a study of cytomegalovirus exposure and HLA in healthy donors. It was with 60 Vbeta and 13 Jbeta primers that the PCR ran. Sequencing used immunoSEQ multiplex PCR; TCRdb keeps in-frame clones, though not all of them. Of over 200,000 clones listed, over 65% are singletons. The sequenced sample consisted of PBMCs. Receptors were obtained from a human donor in good health.

The chain couples TRBV28 to TRBJ1-2; D call uncertain. From germline, CDR1 is MDHEN and CDR2 SYDVKM. This CDR3 contains 13 residues. Trimming left V 1 base short and J 4 bases short, with 7 bases between. The CDR3 region has the DNA TGTGCCAGCAGTTTATCCTTGTCCTATGGCTACACCTTC. Amino acid sequence: CASSLSLSYGYTF.

The chain employs TRBV29-1 and TRBJ2-1; D may be TRBD2 (6 bases). V lost 6 bases to trimming and J lost 7 bases, with 13 bases between them. This CDR3 is 12 amino acids long. Germline values: CDR1 SQVTM, CDR2 ANQGSEA. Here the CDR3 DNA reads TGCAGCGTCGCCCTGGGGGGAAATGAGCAGTTCTTC. Translating gives CSVALGGNEQFF.

The chain joins TRBV12-5 to TRBJ2-1; 15 bases align to TRBD2. The ends lost 4 bases at V and 7 bases at J; junction bases unmatched: 2. CDR3 size: 15 residues. Germline V CDR1 and CDR2: LGHNT, FRNRAP. The CDR3 DNA follows: TGTGCTAGTGGTTGGGGACTAGCGGGAGGAAATGAGCAGTTCTTC. It codes for CASGWGLAGGNEQFF.

This clone appeared once. This chain connects TRBV21-1 to TRBJ2-1; the table's D call, TRBD2, has no DNA check behind it. TRBV21-1 is an annotated pseudogene. CDR3 length: 16 amino acids. CDR3 protein: CAKSKTAGSWINEQFF. DNA for the CDR3: TGTGCCAAATCAAAAACGGCGGGATCTTGGATCAATGAGCAGTTCTTC.

This clone appeared a few times. J is TRBJ1-4 and V is TRBV29-1; maybe TRBD1 (5 bases). CDR3 size: 10 residues. Germline-derived CDR1 and CDR2 are SQVTM and ANQGSEA. Here the CDR3 DNA reads TGCGGGGGAGGCAATGAAAAACTGTTTTTT. Its protein product is CGGGNEKLFF.

V and J are TRBV4-3 and TRBJ1-1; 9 positions match TRBD1. V shed 4 bases and J 5 bases; nucleotides not matched to a gene: 5. The CDR3 has 14 amino acids. Germline lookup yields CDR1 LGHNA and CDR2 YSLEER. As DNA, the CDR3 is TGCGCCAGCAGCCCCGGACAGGGGAGGACTGAAGCTTTCTTT. The encoded protein is CASSPGQGRTEAFF.

The chain has TRBV4-1 and TRBJ2-1; 8 positions match TRBD1. Germline loops: CDR1 MGHRA, CDR2 YSYEKL. This CDR3 has 17 residues. The V and J ends lost 5 bases and 4 bases, in that order; junction bases with no gene match: 13. The CDR3 nucleotides read TGCGCCAGCAGCGGAGAGGGGATAAGACAGGGGTACAATGAGCAGTTCTTC. It is translated as CASSGEGIRQGYNEQFF.

The J gene is TRBJ2-3, the V gene TRBV2, with TRBD2 matching 14 bases. This CDR3 is built from 16 residues. V lost 5 bases to trimming and J lost 6 bases; unmatched junction nucleotides: 7. Germline CDR1 SNHLY, CDR2 FYNNEI. CDR3 amino acids: CASSQGLAGVTDTQYF. The CDR3, as DNA: TGTGCCAGCAGTCAGGGACTAGCGGGAGTGACCGATACGCAGTATTTT.

This chain links TRBV11-2 with TRBJ2-5, with TRBD2 matching 8 bases. Germline CDR1 reads SGHAT; CDR2 reads FQNNGV. The CDR3 spans 16 residues. The V segment lost 1 base and the J segment 1 base; nucleotides outside the gene matches: 5. The CDR3 DNA reads TGTGCCAGCAGCTTAGGGCGGGGGGCCCGCCAAGAGACCCAGTACTTC. Protein product: CASSLGRGARQETQYF.

The gene calls are TRBV18 and TRBJ1-2; 9 bases align to TRBD1. Germline CDR1 reads KGHSH; CDR2 reads LQKENI. CDR3 length equals 17 residues. Losses at the gene ends were 3 bases for V and 7 bases for J; bases not matched to a gene: 15. The CDR3 nucleotides are TGTGCCAGCTCACCTACAGGGACAGGGCTTACCGGGTCTGGCTACACCTTC. It codes for CASSPTGTGLTGSGYTF.

This chain links TRBV5-4 with TRBJ1-1; D is undetermined. The CDR3 sequence is 14 residues long. Germline CDR1 is SGHNT and CDR2 is YYREEE (reference sequence). The V and J ends lost 5 bases and 3 bases respectively, with 14 bases between them. The CDR3 sequence: CASREALLHTEAFF. In nucleotides, the CDR3 is TGTGCCAGCAGGGAGGCATTACTCCACACTGAAGCTTTCTTT.

This sequence joins TRBV6-5 and TRBJ2-7, with 12 bases matching TRBD1. CDR1 is MNHEY and CDR2 is SVGAGI in the germline V gene. The CDR3 sequence is 15 residues long. V lost 5 bases and J lost 6; bases outside the gene matches: 8. This chain's CDR3 is CASSPPGTGGGEQYF. CDR3 DNA sequence: TGTGCCAGCAGTCCCCCCGGGACAGGGGGCGGCGAGCAGTACTTC.

Worth noting for this clone: The same CDR3 can be traced to other DNA sequences in this sample. This chain uses TRBV7-2 with TRBJ2-5, with 9 bases fitting TRBD2. CDR1 is SGHTA and CDR2 is FQGNSA in the germline V gene. V was pared by 9 bases and J by 3 bases, with 8 bases of the junction left unmatched. The CDR3 runs 14 residues. This CDR3 reads CASSARLAEETQYF. The CDR3 DNA is TGTGCCAGTAGCGCCCGACTAGCGGAAGAGACCCAGTACTTC.

J is TRBJ1-5 and V is TRBV10-3; D unclear. The germline V gene has CDR1 ENHRY and CDR2 SYGVKD. Trimming shortened V by 11 bases and J by 4 bases, and 15 bases separated the two germline ends. The CDR3 spans 13 residues. In DNA form, the CDR3 reads TGTGCCTCCAGACAACAGCAAAATCAGCCCCAGCATTTT. Translating it yields CASRQQQNQPQHF.

The chain employs TRBV29-1 and TRBJ2-5, with D possibly TRBD1 on 6 matching bases. Germline-derived CDR1 and CDR2 are SQVTM and ANQGSEA. Trimming took off 6 bases at V and 2 bases at J, with 19 bases between the two ends. CDR3 size: 15 residues. Written as DNA, the CDR3 is TGCAGCGTGTACCCCCTTAGGGGGTCTCAAGAGACCCAGTACTTC. Translation: CSVYPLRGSQETQYF.